This is a list of T cell receptor beta chains from one sample in a study of CD8 T cells in Susac syndrome. TCRdb called the immunoSEQ multiplex PCR reads again in MiXCR, with one record for every CDR3 protein. The sample consists of just over 80,000 distinct CDR3 sequences, about 93% of them appearing once. The sequencing sample was made of CD8+ T cells from PBMCs. The receptors were sampled from a human donor in good health. Each CDR3 is given with its conserved first and last residue. Fields, in order: J gene, V gene, D gene, clone size, CDR3 DNA, CDR3 protein. The D gene is left open where the match is weak. Clone size is shown for a subset of rows, as once, few, many or a class of expanded clone.

>TRBJ2-1|TRBV20-1|NA|NA
TGCAGTGCTATACCTAGCTCCTACAATGAGCAGTTCTTC
CSAIPSSYNEQFF
>TRBJ2-5|TRBV9|TRBD2|NA
TGTGCCAGCAGCTTAAATCTAGCGGGAGGGCCGGAAGAGACCCAGTACTTC
CASSLNLAGGPEETQYF
>TRBJ2-3|TRBV4-1|TRBD2|NA
TGCGCCAGCAGCCATCCCAGCGGCGGGGAGGGCCCGGGTCCCGATACGCAGTATTTT
CASSHPSGGEGPGPDTQYF
>TRBJ2-1|TRBV20-1|TRBD2|once
TGCAGTGCTAGGACTAGCGGGAGCACGACTTACAATGAGCAGTTCTTC
CSARTSGSTTYNEQFF
>TRBJ2-7|TRBV5-1|NA|NA
TGCGCCAGCAACCCAGGAGGGGTGAGCTCCTACGAGCAGTACTTC
CASNPGGVSSYEQYF
>TRBJ1-1|TRBV4-2|TRBD1|NA
TGTGCCAGCGCAGAGGGGGCCACTGAAGCTTTCTTT
CASAEGATEAFF
>TRBJ2-5|TRBV7-9|TRBD1|NA
TGTGCCAGCAGCTGGCCGGGACAGGGGATCCCACACCAAGAGACCCAGTACTTC
CASSWPGQGIPHQETQYF
>TRBJ2-1|TRBV29-1|TRBD2|NA
TGCAGCGTGGTGGGGTCCAGCGGGAGTATCTTCTCCTACAATGAGCAGTTCTTC
CSVVGSSGSIFSYNEQFF
>TRBJ2-3|TRBV29-1|TRBD2|NA
TGCAGCGTTGGGCGAACGGCTAGCGGGCCAGATACGCAGTATTTT
CSVGRTASGPDTQYF
>TRBJ2-6|TRBV4-1|NA|NA
TGCGCCAGCAGCCAAAGAGTCGGGGCTGGGGCCAACGTCCTGACTTTC
CASSQRVGAGANVLTF
>TRBJ2-1|TRBV28|NA|NA
TGTGCCAGCAGTTTAAGGGTTTATGAGCAGTTCTTC
CASSLRVYEQFF